What follows describes a single TCR beta chain. This entry belongs to a study of blood T cell repertoires in COVID-19. Study context: Acute-phase and convalescent COVID-19 samples originated in the United States, Italy and Spain. Sample material is recorded as cDNA or gDNA derived from T cells, B-cell-depleted T cells, or PBMCs.

After removal of 4 bases from V and 7 bases from J, the junction contained 7 bases not matched to a gene. Germline V CDR1 and CDR2: MNHEY, SVGAGI. CDR3 size: 14 residues. Seattle patient enrollment occurred during active infection, with longitudinal follow-up thereafter. Original data processing: From reference gene primer amplification, estimates of nucleated cell counts were derived. Assay: immunoSEQ multiplex PCR; the TCRdb copy retains only in-frame clones and omits some. Clone size and V and J calls were adopted from that table, with D and trimming inferred from the DNA. The table includes over 200,000 clones, 92% detected once.

Specimen: peripheral blood. The source is a man aged 55 to 70 with COVID-19, enrolled during active disease. V and J are TRBV6-5 and TRBJ1-2; 9 bases agree with TRBD1. The chain's CDR3 is CASSSRDRVAGYTF. The CDR3, as DNA: TGTGCCAGCAGTTCTCGGGACAGGGTGGCTGGCTACACCTTC.